This is a list of T cell receptor beta chains from one sample in a study of shared clonotypes between healthy human individuals. The protocol was immunoSEQ multiplex PCR, while the TCRdb copy is restricted to in-frame clones and leaves out a portion. The sample lists about 120,000 clones, more than 65% occurring once. The sample taken for sequencing was memory CD8+ T cells sorted from blood. The receptors were gathered from a woman in her 30s in good health. Both conserved end residues are part of each CDR3. The order of the fields is J gene, clone size, D gene, V gene, CDR3 protein, CDR3 DNA. A D gene is named only where the DNA matches it firmly. Clone size is not always given. Where it is, it says once, few, many or a class for expanded clones.

TRBJ1-4 - - TRBV5-6 CASSRIREGDEKLFF TGTGCCAGCAGTCGGATCAGGGAGGGTGATGAAAAACTGTTTTTT
TRBJ2-7 - - TRBV27 CASSTLDSFSYEQYF TGTGCCAGCAGTACCCTGGACAGTTTCTCCTACGAGCAGTACTTC
TRBJ1-2 - - TRBV5-4 CASSFDFGGSLYTF TGTGCCAGCAGCTTTGACTTCGGGGGCTCCCTGTACACCTTC
TRBJ2-7 - - TRBV7-9 CASSLDLGVGEQYF TGTGCCAGCAGCTTAGATCTGGGGGTCGGTGAGCAGTACTTC
TRBJ2-7 - TRBD2 TRBV19 CASSSGLAGGWEQYF TGTGCCAGTAGTAGCGGACTAGCGGGAGGATGGGAGCAGTACTTC
TRBJ2-1 - - TRBV7-2 CASSLGSRAYNEQFF TGTGCCAGCAGCTTAGGGTCAAGGGCCTACAATGAGCAGTTCTTC
TRBJ2-7 few TRBD1 TRBV4-1 CASSQGQGPDEQYF TGCGCCAGCAGCCAAGGACAGGGCCCCGACGAGCAGTACTTC
TRBJ2-7 - TRBD2 TRBV5-1 CASSFSGRGEQYF TGCGCCAGCAGCTTTAGCGGGAGGGGCGAGCAGTACTTC
TRBJ2-7 - - TRBV19 CASSIAPHPTYEQYF TGTGCCAGTAGTATAGCTCCTCATCCCACCTACGAGCAGTACTTC
TRBJ2-3 many TRBD2 TRBV6-4 CASSEEAGGTDTQYF TGTGCCAGCAGTGAGGAAGCGGGGGGCACAGATACGCAGTATTTT
TRBJ1-5 few TRBD1 TRBV5-5 CASSAGQASNQPQHF TGTGCCAGCAGCGCCGGACAGGCAAGCAATCAGCCCCAGCATTTT
TRBJ2-2 - - TRBV7-9 CASSLASDTGELFF TGTGCCAGCAGCTTAGCGTCAGACACCGGGGAGCTGTTTTTT
TRBJ2-7 - - TRBV25-1 CASSRDRHEQYF TGTGCCAGCAGTCGTGACAGGCACGAGCAGTACTTC
TRBJ1-6 few - TRBV29-1 CSVGDRYNSPLHF TGCAGCGTGGGTGACAGGTATAATTCACCCCTCCACTTT
TRBJ2-7 - - TRBV5-1 CASSMTVGTSYEQYF TGCGCCAGCAGCATGACGGTGGGGACCTCCTACGAGCAGTACTTC
TRBJ2-2 - TRBD2 TRBV4-1 CASSQDPASGRFTGELFF TGCGCCAGCAGCCAAGATCCTGCTAGCGGGAGGTTCACCGGGGAGCTGTTTTTT
TRBJ2-7 - - TRBV6-6 CASSYSGRSEQYF TGTGCCAGCAGTTACTCGGGACGGTCGGAGCAGTACTTC
TRBJ1-2 - - TRBV15 CATSRRRQNYGYTF TGTGCCACCAGCAGAAGGAGGCAGAACTATGGCTACACCTTC
TRBJ2-5 - TRBD2 TRBV4-1 CASSQDRGLAGGEETQYF TGCGCCAGCAGCCAAGATAGGGGACTAGCGGGAGGCGAAGAGACCCAGTACTTC
TRBJ2-7 few - TRBV14 CASSRDFSRSKGHEQYF TGTGCCAGCAGCCGAGACTTCTCAAGGTCGAAGGGCCACGAGCAGTACTTC
TRBJ1-2 many - TRBV25-1 CASSEPWQGGYGYTF TGTGCCAGCAGTGAGCCCTGGCAGGGTGGGTATGGCTACACCTTC
TRBJ2-1 - TRBD2 TRBV7-2 CASSPSGSLGNEQFF TGTGCCAGCAGCCCTAGCGGGAGCCTAGGAAATGAGCAGTTCTTC
TRBJ2-2 many - TRBV18 CASSPQDDSTGELFF TGTGCCAGCTCACCACAGGACGACTCAACCGGGGAGCTGTTTTTT
TRBJ1-2 few - TRBV5-4 CASSVTVGHLGGYTF TGTGCCAGCAGCGTAACAGTCGGACACCTGGGGGGCTACACCTTC
TRBJ2-3 - TRBD2 TRBV7-8 CASSFGAGGPVDTQYF TGTGCCAGCAGCTTTGGGGCGGGAGGGCCGGTAGATACGCAGTATTTT
TRBJ2-7 many TRBD1 TRBV2 CASSFGQGYEQYF TGTGCCAGCAGTTTCGGACAGGGCTACGAGCAGTACTTC
TRBJ1-5 - - TRBV7-8 CASSLAMTGYSNQPQHF TGTGCCAGCAGCTTAGCGATGACGGGCTATAGCAATCAGCCCCAGCATTTT
TRBJ2-7 - - TRBV27 CASSSGVRPYEQYF TGTGCCAGCAGTTCTGGCGTTCGTCCCTACGAGCAGTACTTC
TRBJ2-1 - - TRBV29-1 CSANNYNEQFF TGCAGCGCCAACAATTACAATGAGCAGTTCTTC
TRBJ2-7 - TRBD2 TRBV10-2 CASSETGRASEQYF TGCGCCAGCAGTGAGACCGGGAGGGCCTCTGAGCAGTACTTC
TRBJ2-7 - TRBD2 TRBV7-9 CASSSSRPGGAEQYF TGTGCCAGCAGCTCGTCCCGCCCGGGGGGGGCCGAGCAGTACTTC
TRBJ2-7 - - TRBV9 CASSAWDFSYEQYF TGTGCCAGCAGCGCCTGGGACTTCTCCTACGAGCAGTACTTC
TRBJ1-5 - TRBD1 TRBV7-8 CASKKDRGYNQPQHF TGTGCCAGCAAAAAGGACAGGGGCTATAATCAGCCCCAGCATTTT
TRBJ2-2 once TRBD2 TRBV5-1 CASSRLAGWNTGELFF TGCGCCAGCAGTAGACTAGCAGGTTGGAACACCGGGGAGCTGTTTTTT
TRBJ2-3 - TRBD2 TRBV10-3 CASRGTITDTQYF TGTGCCAGCCGCGGGACTATCACAGATACGCAGTATTTT
TRBJ1-3 - - TRBV19 CASSSGSRNTIYF TGTGCCAGTAGTTCGGGGAGTCGAAACACCATATATTTT
TRBJ2-7 - - TRBV5-1 CASSLFPRVSVYEQYF TGCGCCAGCAGCTTGTTCCCCCGGGTGTCGGTCTACGAGCAGTACTTC
TRBJ1-3 - - TRBV2 CASTRGSGKNTIYF TGTGCCAGCACGAGGGGGTCAGGAAAGAACACCATATATTTT
TRBJ2-6 - - TRBV25-1 CASSETGVGANVLTF TGTGCCAGCAGTGAGACAGGCGTTGGGGCCAACGTCCTGACTTTC
TRBJ1-5 - - TRBV4-1 CASSRQGFSNQPQHF TGCGCCAGCAGCCGGCAGGGCTTCAGCAATCAGCCCCAGCATTTT
TRBJ2-7 - TRBD2 TRBV9 CASSVATSPTEEQYF TGTGCCAGCAGCGTGGCGACTAGCCCGACGGAGGAGCAGTACTTC
TRBJ2-7 - TRBD1 TRBV7-8 CASSRGTVGPEQYF TGTGCCAGCAGCAGAGGGACAGTGGGCCCCGAGCAGTACTTC
TRBJ1-3 many - TRBV7-9 CASHSTWRGYSGNTIYF TGTGCCAGCCACTCCACCTGGCGGGGTTACTCTGGAAACACCATATATTTT
TRBJ2-7 - TRBD2 TRBV14 CASSQDLGLAAYEQYF TGTGCCAGCAGCCAAGATCTGGGACTAGCGGCGTACGAGCAGTACTTC
TRBJ2-2 - TRBD2 TRBV6-1 CASSETSGSTGELFF TGTGCCAGCAGTGAAACTAGCGGGAGCACCGGGGAGCTGTTTTTT
TRBJ1-5 few TRBD1 TRBV25-1 CASSPSGQEKMANQPQHF TGTGCCAGCAGTCCCTCCGGACAGGAGAAGATGGCCAATCAGCCCCAGCATTTT
TRBJ1-5 - TRBD1 TRBV6-6 CASTLTGESNQPQHF TGTGCCAGCACTTTAACAGGGGAAAGCAATCAGCCCCAGCATTTT
TRBJ2-5 - - TRBV25-1 CAATGRQETQYF TGTGCCGCAACGGGGCGCCAAGAGACCCAGTACTTC
TRBJ2-7 - TRBD2 TRBV7-9 CATTREGRIHEQYF TGTGCCACCACCCGGGAGGGGCGTATCCACGAGCAGTACTTC
TRBJ2-3 - - TRBV7-9 CASSLASGRGWTDTQYF TGTGCCAGCAGCTTAGCGTCCGGGAGAGGTTGGACAGATACGCAGTATTTT
TRBJ1-2 - - TRBV5-1 CASSSTSGANYGYTF TGCGCCAGCAGCTCGACGTCGGGGGCAAACTATGGCTACACCTTC